This T cell receptor beta chain was recovered during a study of T cell responses to AZD1222 COVID-19 vaccine. Study overall: Second doses at about 4 or about 12 weeks were pooled.

TCRdb keeps only in-frame clones here, not all; method: immunoSEQ multiplex PCR. The sample lists around 83,000 clones, 70% to 90% occurring once. The CDR3 is 12 amino acids. In germline, CDR1 is LGHDT, CDR2 YNNKEL (reference sequence). V lost 8 bases and J lost 2, with 10 bases in between. A note on this clone: Its specificity is not known.

Study-wide points: Nearly half of spike-specific TCRs reportedly go after variant regions that carry no mutations. Baseline serology detected seropositivity in only 5 to 7 AZD1222 recipients.

The rearrangement joins TRBV3-1 (or the pseudogene TRBV3-2) to TRBJ2-7, with D tentatively TRBD2 (5 bases). The sequence came from an adult in good health. Material: peripheral blood, obtained on day 0 of AZD1222 vaccination. The CDR3 coding sequence is TGTGCCAGCTCCCCCGGGGCCTACGAGCAGTACTTC. As protein: CASSPGAYEQYF.